This paragraph reports one TCR beta chain. J lost 5 bases, V lost 6 bases, and 5 bases had no gene match. The CDR3 is 13 residues long. This sample was taken from a study of blood T cell repertoires in COVID-19. In the original processing: Nucleated cell number was recorded as an estimate derived from reference gene primer amplification. Assay: immunoSEQ multiplex PCR; the TCRdb copy retains only in-frame clones and omits some. The V and J calls and the clone size are those of that table, but D and trimming were determined from the DNA. The sample comprises roughly 230,000 clones, approximately 84% of which are singletons, and about 4.5% rests with the top ten.

The receptor comes from a man aged 50-59 years with active or convalescent COVID-19. The chain combines TRBV12-3 or TRBV12-4 with TRBJ1-2, with 8 bases aligning to TRBD1. Sequenced input: peripheral blood. CDR3 nucleotides: TGTGCCAGCAGCCAGGACAGGGTGTATGGCTACACCTTC. It yields the protein CASSQDRVYGYTF.